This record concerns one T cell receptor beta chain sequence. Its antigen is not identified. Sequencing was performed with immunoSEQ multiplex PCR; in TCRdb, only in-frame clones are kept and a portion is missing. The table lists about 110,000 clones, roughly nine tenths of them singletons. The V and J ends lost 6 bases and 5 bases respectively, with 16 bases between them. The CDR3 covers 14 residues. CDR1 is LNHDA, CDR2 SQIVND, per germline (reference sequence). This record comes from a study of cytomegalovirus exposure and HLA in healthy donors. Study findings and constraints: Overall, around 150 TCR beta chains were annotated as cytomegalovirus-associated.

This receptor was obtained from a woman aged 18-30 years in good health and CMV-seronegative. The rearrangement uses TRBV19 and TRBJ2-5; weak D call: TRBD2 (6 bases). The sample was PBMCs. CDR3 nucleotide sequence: TGTGCCAGTAGGCGGGACCCCCGAACGGAGACCCAGTACTTC. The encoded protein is CASRRDPRTETQYF. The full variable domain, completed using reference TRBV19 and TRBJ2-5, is DGGITQSPKYLFRKEGQNVTLSCEQNLNHDAMYWYRQDPGQGLRLIYYSQIVNDFQKGDIAEGYSVSREKKESFPLTVTSAQKNPTAFYLCASRRDPRTETQYFGPGTRLLVL.